The 32 T cell receptor beta chains below all came from one sample that was sequenced in a study of T cells in Graves' hyperthyroidism and ophthalmopathy. The investigators amplified TCR beta CDR3 regions from RNA transcripts. A set of HTBI primers served as the primers for a first-round RT-PCR of the TCR CDR3. TCRdb redid the calling of the multiplex PCR reads with MiXCR, one entry per CDR3 protein. The profile shows about 640,000 distinct CDR3 sequences, around 20% of them singletons. Sequencing was carried out using blood. The receptors stem from a man younger than 45 with Graves' ophthalmopathy.

This clonotype was seen repeatedly, ten times or more. The chain couples TRBV6-2 or TRBV6-3 to TRBJ2-5; D is undetermined. This CDR3 region has 13 residues. The V end was cut by 4 bases, the J end by 0 bases, with 6 bases between. CDR1 MNHEY and CDR2 SVGEGT come from the germline V gene. Written as DNA, the CDR3 is TGTGCCAGCAGTTCGTTCAACCAAGAGACCCAGTACTTC. Translation: CASSSFNQETQYF.

This sequence joins TRBV28 and TRBJ1-1; D is uncertain. Trimming left V 7 bases short and J 3 bases short, with 9 bases between. In germline, CDR1 is MDHEN, CDR2 SYDVKM. This CDR3 is built from 12 residues. The CDR3: CASTPSYTEAFF. Here the CDR3 DNA reads TGTGCCAGCACCCCGTCATACACTGAAGCTTTCTTT.

The chain links TRBV5-1 to TRBJ2-7; maybe TRBD2 (7 bases). Between the trimmed V and J ends, which lost 0 bases and 6 bases, there was a span of 16 bases. Germline-derived CDR1 and CDR2 are SGHRS and YFSETQ. This CDR3 spans 15 amino acids. CDR3 in amino acids: CASSLDRGAQGEQYF. CDR3 DNA: TGCGCCAGCAGCTTGGATCGGGGGGCGCAGGGCGAGCAGTACTTC.

This clonotype was detected only a few times. The chain links TRBV20-1 to TRBJ2-1; 8 nucleotides line up with TRBD2. The germline gives CDR1 DFQATT, CDR2 SNEGSKA (reference sequence). The CDR3 has 14 amino acids. V was pared by 0 bases and J by 5 bases, with 3 bases of the junction left unmatched. The CDR3, as DNA: TGCAGTGCTAGAGATCTCGGGGGGGACAATGAGCAGTTCTTC. It is translated as CSARDLGGDNEQFF.

This clonotype was seen at least ten times. This chain uses TRBV3-1 with TRBJ1-2; D is possibly TRBD1 (6 bases). The ends were cut back, 6 bases at V and 3 bases at J, with 11 bases in the middle. The CDR3 is 13 amino acids. Germline CDR1 is LGHDT and CDR2 is YNNKEL (reference sequence). CDR3 region: CASRDRGHYGYTF. DNA of the CDR3: TGTGCCAGCAGGGACAGAGGTCACTATGGCTACACCTTC.

This clonotype has just a few counts. The CDR3 DNA reads as TGTGCCAGCAGTACGCGGACAGGGCTCTACGAGCAGTACTTC. Translating it yields CASSTRTGLYEQYF. The chain has TRBV12-3 or TRBV12-4 and TRBJ2-7; 8 nucleotides align to TRBD1. J lost 3 bases, V lost 5 bases, and 6 bases had no gene match. The CDR3 is 14 amino acids.

This rearrangement joins TRBV12-3 or TRBV12-4 to TRBJ2-6; a weak D match, TRBD2 (5 bases). V was cut by 3 bases and J by 9 bases, with 9 bases left in between. CDR3 size: 13 residues. The CDR3 DNA reads TGTGCCAGCAGTTTCCGGGGTGTCAACGTCCTGACTTTC. Its translation: CASSFRGVNVLTF.

Turning to this clonotype: Possible read error: a much larger clone is one base away. The CDR3 does not close with the conserved phenylalanine or tryptophan, likely indicating a read error. The chain is built from TRBV2 and TRBJ1-5, with unresolved D. V was pared by 9 bases and J by 1 base, with 7 bases between. The germline V gene encodes CDR1 SNHLY and CDR2 FYNNEI. The CDR3 loop spans 12 amino acids. The CDR3 protein is CASRMSNQPQHL. For the CDR3, the DNA is TGTGCCAGTCGGATGAGCAATCAGCCCCAGCATCTT.

This clonotype was seen repeatedly, ten times or more. The V call is TRBV7-9, the J call TRBJ2-7, with D possibly being TRBD1 or TRBD2 (5 bases each). Looked up from germline, CDR1 is SEHNR and CDR2 is FQNEAQ (reference sequence). V was shortened by 5 bases and J by 3 bases, with 8 bases between the two germline ends. This CDR3 region has 12 residues. CDR3 DNA sequence: TGTGCCAGCAGCAATGGGGGCTACGAGCAGTACTTC. Its protein is CASSNGGYEQYF.

This clonotype was counted only a few times. V is TRBV6-1 and J is TRBJ2-7, with 10 positions matching TRBD2. Germline V gene sequence: CDR1 MNHNS, CDR2 SASEGT. The CDR3 has 15 residues. Trimming removed 6 bases from V and 7 bases from J; junction bases left unmatched: 12. The CDR3 is CASSHPSSGSGEQYF. DNA for the CDR3: TGTGCCAGCAGCCACCCCTCTAGCGGGAGTGGAGAGCAGTACTTC.

The chain uses TRBV3-1 and TRBJ2-1; 7 nucleotides line up with TRBD2. Unmatched junction bases numbered 11, after V lost 5 bases and J lost 4 bases. This CDR3 is built from 16 residues. Germline V CDR1 and CDR2: LGHDT, YNNKEL (reference sequence). CDR3 in amino acids: CASSALGTILYNEQFF. The CDR3 DNA reads TGTGCCAGCAGCGCCTTGGGGACTATCCTTTACAATGAGCAGTTCTTC.

This clonotype showed up just a few times. The chain has TRBV5-1 and TRBJ2-5; a weak D match, TRBD2 (5 bases). This CDR3 is built from 15 residues. The V gene's germline CDR1 is SGHRS and CDR2 YFSETQ. V was pared by 4 bases and J by 7 bases, with 20 bases between. CDR3 sequence: CASSPTLGDFVTQYF. CDR3 sequence (DNA): TGCGCCAGCAGCCCCACGCTCGGGGATTTTGTGACCCAGTACTTC. Variable domain in full (rest from reference TRBV5-1 and TRBJ2-5): KAGVTQTPRYLIKTRGQQVTLSCSPISGHRSVSWYQQTPGQGLQFLFEYFSETQRNKGNFPGRFSGRQFSNSRSEMNVSTLELGDSALYLCASSPTLGDFVTQYFGPGTRLLVL.

The CDR3 bases are TGCAGCGTTGACGCGGGTACGGGCACCGGGGAGCTGTTTTTT. Its translation: CSVDAGTGTGELFF. The rearrangement joins TRBV29-1 to TRBJ2-2; maybe TRBD2 (5 bases). Germline V lookup: CDR1 SQVTM, CDR2 ANQGSEA. This CDR3 contains 14 residues. V shed 3 bases and J shed 4 bases, with 12 bases lying between them.

At least ten counts were recorded for this clonotype. The chain couples TRBV28 to TRBJ2-1; 10 positions agree with TRBD1. Germline V gene lookup returns CDR1 MDHEN and CDR2 SYDVKM. This CDR3 region has 16 residues. Trimming removed 8 bases from V and 6 bases from J; junction bases left unmatched: 13. CDR3 bases: TGTGCCAGCGCCTCGCCGGGACAGGGGCAGTTCAATGAGCAGTTCTTC. This sequence encodes CASASPGQGQFNEQFF.

Regarding this clonotype: The conserved closing phenylalanine or tryptophan is absent in this CDR3, likely reflecting a read error. Here the CDR3 DNA reads TGTGCCAGCAGCTTAGGACAGTCCCGCTCCTACGAGCAGTACCTC. Its translation: CASSLGQSRSYEQYL. The genes are TRBV7-2 and TRBJ2-7; tentatively, D is TRBD1 (5 bases). The CDR3 is 15 residues long. CDR1 and CDR2 (germline): SGHTA, FQGNSA. Trimming pared 1 base from V and 0 bases from J, leaving 10 bases between.

This clonotype was seen ten or more times. The chain combines TRBV20-1 with TRBJ2-7; TRBD2 might be the D (6 bases). The CDR3 runs 16 residues. Germline values: CDR1 DFQATT, CDR2 SNEGSKA (reference sequence). V lost 0 bases and J lost 0, with 15 bases in between. The CDR3 region is CSARDRVAVTSYEQYF. In DNA form, the CDR3 reads TGCAGTGCTAGAGATAGGGTAGCGGTAACCTCCTACGAGCAGTACTTC.

The chain links TRBV4-1 to TRBJ2-7, with D perhaps TRBD1 (5 bases). This CDR3 spans 15 amino acids. V lost 1 base and J lost 4, with 14 bases in between. The germline V gene has CDR1 MGHRA and CDR2 YSYEKL. The CDR3 DNA sequence: TGCGCCAGCAGCCAAGTCCTTAGTCAGGGTTACGAGCAGTACTTC. Protein product: CASSQVLSQGYEQYF.

In its sample, this clonotype was seen many times. The chain has TRBV6-5 and TRBJ2-5; D unresolved. The CDR3 has 13 amino acids. V was shortened by 2 bases and J by 2 bases, with 6 bases between the two germline ends. Looked up from germline, CDR1 is MNHEY and CDR2 is SVGAGI. As DNA, the CDR3 is TGTGCCAGCAGTTACAGGAGACAAGAGACCCAGTACTTC. Translating gives CASSYRRQETQYF.

This clonotype was detected a few times. The genes are TRBV7-9 and TRBJ1-6; 9 bases align to TRBD1. With 5 bases clipped from V and 9 bases from J, the junction kept 11 bases outside the gene matches. CDR1 is SEHNR and CDR2 is FQNEAQ in the germline V gene (reference sequence). The CDR3 sequence is 16 residues long. CDR3 DNA: TGTGCCAGCAGCGGAAACTCGGGACAGGGTGGTTCACCCCTCCACTTT. Translation gives CASSGNSGQGGSPLHF.

The V gene is TRBV4-2, the J gene TRBJ1-5; the D gene is possibly TRBD1 (5 bases). The CDR3 spans 17 residues. In germline, CDR1 is LGHNA, CDR2 YNFKEQ. The ends were cut back, 0 bases at V and 3 bases at J, with 15 bases in the middle. The CDR3 spells CASSQEYPGIANQPQHF. CDR3 bases: TGTGCCAGCAGCCAAGAATATCCAGGGATCGCCAATCAGCCCCAGCATTTT.

The chain is built from TRBV7-6 and TRBJ2-2; tentative D call: TRBD2 (5 bases). The CDR3 is 16 residues long. From germline, CDR1 is SGHVS and CDR2 FNYEAQ. V lost 1 base and J lost 3, with 12 bases in between. The CDR3 bases are TGTGCCAGCAGCTTAGAAGAGGGCCCATACACCGGGGAGCTGTTTTTT. Amino acids: CASSLEEGPYTGELFF.

This clonotype showed up just once. The V call is TRBV4-3, the J call TRBJ2-1; 15 bases are a match to TRBD2. The V gene's germline CDR1 is LGHNA and CDR2 YSLEER. With V trimmed by 4 bases and J by 7 bases, 2 bases remained unmatched. The CDR3 covers 15 residues. DNA for the CDR3: TGCGCCAGCAGCCCCGGGACTAGCGGGGGGAATGAGCAGTTCTTC. Its protein is CASSPGTSGGNEQFF.

The chain uses TRBV28 and TRBJ2-7, with TRBD1 identical over 7 bases. Germline V gives CDR1 MDHEN, CDR2 SYDVKM. The CDR3 runs to 15 residues. The trim removed 6 bases at V and 1 base at J, leaving 9 bases unmatched. In nucleotides, the CDR3 is TGTGCCAGCAGCACGGGACAGATTTGGTCCTACGAGCAGTACTTC. Its protein is CASSTGQIWSYEQYF.

In its sample, this clonotype was seen a few times. This sequence joins TRBV20-1 and TRBJ1-2, with TRBD1 matching 7 bases. The trim removed 0 bases at V and 6 bases at J, leaving 7 bases unmatched. CDR1 DFQATT and CDR2 SNEGSKA come from the germline V gene (reference sequence). This CDR3 contains 14 residues. The CDR3 DNA sequence: TGCAGTGCTAGAGATTTGCAGGGGACAGATGGCTACACCTTC. Its protein is CSARDLQGTDGYTF.

On this clonotype itself: A read error may produce the germline difference seen at one junction end. The gene calls are TRBV6-1 and TRBJ1-6, with D possibly TRBD1 on 6 matching bases. The CDR3 length is 14 residues. The germline V gene encodes CDR1 MNHNS and CDR2 SASEGT. The CDR3 nucleotides read TGTGCCAGCAGCGGGGGCTCAAATAATTCACACCTCCACTTT. It codes for CASSGGSNNSHLHF.

The V call is TRBV28, the J call TRBJ2-1; 7 bases are a match to TRBD1. Trimming at V came to 8 bases and at J to 2 bases, leaving 6 bases not matched to a gene. The CDR3 is 14 amino acids. The germline CDR1 and CDR2 sequences are MDHEN and SYDVKM. This CDR3 reads CASRTQGAYNEQFF. In DNA, the CDR3 is TGTGCCAGCCGGACGCAGGGGGCCTACAATGAGCAGTTCTTC.

J is TRBJ2-2 and V is TRBV15; D is unresolved. V lost 0 bases and J 6 bases, leaving 8 bases between the germline ends. Per the germline V gene, CDR1 is LNHNV and CDR2 is YYDKDF (reference sequence). This CDR3 is built from 14 residues. Here the CDR3 reads CATSRERRAGELFF. The CDR3 nucleotides are TGTGCCACCAGCAGAGAGAGAAGAGCCGGGGAGCTGTTTTTT.

This chain links TRBV7-3 with TRBJ2-5; perhaps TRBD2 as D (7 bases). V shed 4 bases and J shed 2 bases, with 20 bases lying between them. CDR1 and CDR2 from the germline V gene are SGHTA and FQGTGA. This CDR3 contains 17 residues. CDR3 nucleotide sequence: TGTGCCAGCAGCTCCATCGGGGGGCTAGCGGTACAAGAGACCCAGTACTTC. Translation gives CASSSIGGLAVQETQYF.

This chain uses TRBV29-1 with TRBJ2-4, with unresolved D. CDR1 and CDR2 from the germline V gene are SQVTM and ANQGSEA. This CDR3 region has 13 residues. V was trimmed by 5 bases and J by 0 bases, leaving 8 bases between them. This chain's CDR3 is CSVLPLAKNIQYF. The CDR3 region has the DNA TGCAGCGTTCTACCTCTAGCCAAAAACATTCAGTACTTC. Full variable domain (outside the CDR3, taken from reference TRBV29-1 and TRBJ2-4): SAVISQKPSRDICQRGTSLTIQCQVDSQVTMMFWYRQQPGQSLTLIATANQGSEATYESGFVIDKFPISRPNLTFSTLTVSNMSPEDSSIYLCSVLPLAKNIQYFGAGTRLSVL.

This chain links TRBV11-2 with TRBJ2-1; 7 bases agree with TRBD2. The CDR3 runs to 18 residues. Germline CDR1 reads SGHAT; CDR2 reads FQNNGV. V gave up 1 base and J gave up 0 bases; unmatched junction bases: 9. In nucleotides, the CDR3 is TGTGCCAGCAGCTTAGTTCGCGGGGGACTGGACTCCTACAATGAGCAGTTCTTC. The encoded protein is CASSLVRGGLDSYNEQFF. Combining the CDR3 with reference TRBV11-2 and TRBJ2-1 gives the whole variable domain EAGVAQSPRYKIIEKRQSVAFWCNPISGHATLYWYQQILGQGPKLLIQFQNNGVVDDSQLPKDRFSAERLKGVDSTLKIQPAKLEDSAVYLCASSLVRGGLDSYNEQFFGPGTRLTVL.

J is TRBJ1-3 and V is TRBV9, with 7 bases fitting TRBD1. The germline V gene encodes CDR1 SGDLS and CDR2 YYNGEE. Germline trimming cut 3 bases from V and 6 bases from J; bases unmatched to any gene: 9. The CDR3 runs to 15 residues. The CDR3 sequence is CASSGRQGWVNTIYF. The CDR3 DNA sequence: TGTGCCAGCAGCGGTCGACAGGGTTGGGTAAACACCATATATTTT.

This clonotype was observed a few times. V and J are TRBV27 and TRBJ1-2; D is unclear. The CDR3 is 14 residues long. The V gene lost 0 bases and the J gene lost 7 bases, with 12 bases spanning the gap. CDR1 is MNHEY and CDR2 is SMNVEV in the germline V gene (reference sequence). The CDR3 sequence: CASSLSSVGFGYTF. The CDR3, as DNA: TGTGCCAGCAGTTTATCGTCTGTAGGGTTTGGCTACACCTTC.